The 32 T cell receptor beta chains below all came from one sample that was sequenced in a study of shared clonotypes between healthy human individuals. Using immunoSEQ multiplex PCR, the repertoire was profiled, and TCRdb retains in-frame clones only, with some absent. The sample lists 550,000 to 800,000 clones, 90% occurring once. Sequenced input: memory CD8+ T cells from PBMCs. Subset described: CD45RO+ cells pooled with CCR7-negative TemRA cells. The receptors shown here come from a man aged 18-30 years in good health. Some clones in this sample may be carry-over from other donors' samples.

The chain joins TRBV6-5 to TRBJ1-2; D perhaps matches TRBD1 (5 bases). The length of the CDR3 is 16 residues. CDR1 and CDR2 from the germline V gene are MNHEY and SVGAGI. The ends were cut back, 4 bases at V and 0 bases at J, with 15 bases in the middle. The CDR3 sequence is CASSWGVGAPNYGYTF. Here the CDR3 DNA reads TGTGCCAGCAGTTGGGGGGTAGGGGCTCCTAACTATGGCTACACCTTC.

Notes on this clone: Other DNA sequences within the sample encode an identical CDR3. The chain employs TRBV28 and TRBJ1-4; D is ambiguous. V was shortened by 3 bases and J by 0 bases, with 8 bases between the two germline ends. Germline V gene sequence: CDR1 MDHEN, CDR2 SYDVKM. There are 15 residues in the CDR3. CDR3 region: CASSFLAATNEKLFF. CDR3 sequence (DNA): TGTGCCAGCAGTTTCCTGGCGGCAACTAATGAAAAACTGTTTTTT.

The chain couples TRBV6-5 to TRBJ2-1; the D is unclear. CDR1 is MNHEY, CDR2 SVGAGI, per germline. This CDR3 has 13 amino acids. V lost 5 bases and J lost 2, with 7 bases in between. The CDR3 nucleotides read TGTGCCAGCAGTCCCGACACCTACAATGAGCAGTTCTTC. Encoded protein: CASSPDTYNEQFF.

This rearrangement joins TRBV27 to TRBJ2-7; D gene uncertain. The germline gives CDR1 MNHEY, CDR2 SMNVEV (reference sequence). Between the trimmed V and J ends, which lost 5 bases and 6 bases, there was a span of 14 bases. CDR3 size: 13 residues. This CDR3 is CASSPMVGSEQYF. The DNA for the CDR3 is TGTGCCAGCAGTCCGATGGTGGGGTCCGAGCAGTACTTC.

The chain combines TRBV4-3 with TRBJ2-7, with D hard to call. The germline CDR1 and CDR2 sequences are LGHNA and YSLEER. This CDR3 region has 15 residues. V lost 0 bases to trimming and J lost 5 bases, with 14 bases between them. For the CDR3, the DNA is TGCGCCAGCAGCCAAGATCTCGGGTTGAGCAACGAGCAGTACTTC. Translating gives CASSQDLGLSNEQYF.

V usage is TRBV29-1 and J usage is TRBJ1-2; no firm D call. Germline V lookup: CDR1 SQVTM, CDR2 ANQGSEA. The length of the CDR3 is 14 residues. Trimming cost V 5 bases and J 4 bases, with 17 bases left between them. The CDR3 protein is CSVRGGVGGYGYTF. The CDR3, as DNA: TGCAGCGTTCGGGGTGGCGTGGGCGGCTATGGCTACACCTTC. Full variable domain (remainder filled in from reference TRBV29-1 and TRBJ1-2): SAVISQKPSRDICQRGTSLTIQCQVDSQVTMMFWYRQQPGQSLTLIATANQGSEATYESGFVIDKFPISRPNLTFSTLTVSNMSPEDSSIYLCSVRGGVGGYGYTFGSGTRLTVV.

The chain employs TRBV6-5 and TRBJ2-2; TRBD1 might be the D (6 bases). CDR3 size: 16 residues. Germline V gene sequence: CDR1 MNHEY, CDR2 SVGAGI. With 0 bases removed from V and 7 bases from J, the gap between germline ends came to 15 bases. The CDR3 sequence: CASSYSPVRGIGELFF. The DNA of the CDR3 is TGTGCCAGCAGTTACTCACCAGTTAGGGGGATCGGGGAGCTGTTTTTT.

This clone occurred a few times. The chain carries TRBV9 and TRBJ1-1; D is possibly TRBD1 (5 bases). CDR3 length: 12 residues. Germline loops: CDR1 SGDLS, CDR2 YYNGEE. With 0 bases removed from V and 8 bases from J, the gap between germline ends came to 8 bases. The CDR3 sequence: CASSVGREEAFF. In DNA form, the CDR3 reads TGTGCCAGCAGCGTAGGCAGGGAAGAAGCTTTCTTT.

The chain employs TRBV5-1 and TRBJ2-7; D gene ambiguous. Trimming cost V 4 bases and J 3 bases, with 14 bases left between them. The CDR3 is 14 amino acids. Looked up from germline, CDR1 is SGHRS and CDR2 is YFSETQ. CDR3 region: CASSPGRVNYEQYF. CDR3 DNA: TGCGCCAGCAGCCCCGGACGAGTAAACTACGAGCAGTACTTC.

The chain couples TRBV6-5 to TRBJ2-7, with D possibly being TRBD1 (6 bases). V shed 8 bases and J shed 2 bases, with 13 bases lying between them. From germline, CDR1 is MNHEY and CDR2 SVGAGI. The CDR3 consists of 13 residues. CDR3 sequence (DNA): TGTGCCAGCGGGACCAGGGGTACCTACGAGCAGTACTTC. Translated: CASGTRGTYEQYF.

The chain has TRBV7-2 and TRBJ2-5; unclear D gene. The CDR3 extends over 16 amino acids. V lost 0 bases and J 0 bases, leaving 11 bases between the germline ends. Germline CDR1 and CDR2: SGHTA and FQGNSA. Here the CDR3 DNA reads TGTGCCAGCAGCTTAGCGTCCGGCAGGTACCAAGAGACCCAGTACTTC. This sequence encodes CASSLASGRYQETQYF.

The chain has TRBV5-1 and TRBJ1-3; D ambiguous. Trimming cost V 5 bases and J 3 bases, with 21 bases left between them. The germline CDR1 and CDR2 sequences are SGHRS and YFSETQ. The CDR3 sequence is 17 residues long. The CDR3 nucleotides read TGCGCCAGCAGACTCACTTGGATTGGGGTCCTTGGAAACACCATATATTTT. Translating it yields CASRLTWIGVLGNTIYF.

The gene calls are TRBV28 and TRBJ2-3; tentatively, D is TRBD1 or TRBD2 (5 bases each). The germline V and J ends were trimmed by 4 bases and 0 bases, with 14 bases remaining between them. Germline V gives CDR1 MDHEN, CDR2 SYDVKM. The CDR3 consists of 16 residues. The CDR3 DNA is TGTGCCAGCAGTTACCGGGACGGCCTCAGCACAGATACGCAGTATTTT. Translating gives CASSYRDGLSTDTQYF. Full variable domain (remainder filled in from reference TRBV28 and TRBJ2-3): DVKVTQSSRYLVKRTGEKVFLECVQDMDHENMFWYRQDPGLGLRLIYFSYDVKMKEKGDIPEGYSVSREKKERFSLILESASTNQTSMYLCASSYRDGLSTDTQYFGPGTRLTVL.

The CDR3 loop reads CASSIGIQRSTEAFF. The CDR3 DNA follows: TGTGCCAGTAGTATTGGGATACAGAGGAGCACTGAAGCTTTCTTT. The gene calls are TRBV19 and TRBJ1-1; D gene ambiguous. Germline-derived CDR1 and CDR2 are LNHDA and SQIVND (reference sequence). V was pared by 3 bases and J by 4 bases, with 15 bases between. The CDR3 sequence is 15 residues long.

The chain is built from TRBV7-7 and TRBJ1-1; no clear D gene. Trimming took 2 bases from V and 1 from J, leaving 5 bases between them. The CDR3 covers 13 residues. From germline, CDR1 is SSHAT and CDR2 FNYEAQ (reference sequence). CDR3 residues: CASSLFPNTEAFF. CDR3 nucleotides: TGTGCCAGCAGCTTATTCCCGAACACTGAAGCTTTCTTT.

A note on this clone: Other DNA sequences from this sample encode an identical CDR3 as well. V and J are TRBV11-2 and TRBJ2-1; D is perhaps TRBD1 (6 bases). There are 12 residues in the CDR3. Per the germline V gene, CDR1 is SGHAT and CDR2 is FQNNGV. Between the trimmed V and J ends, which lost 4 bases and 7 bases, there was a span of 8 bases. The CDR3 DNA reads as TGTGCCAGCAGCTCTACAGGGAATGAGCAGTTCTTC. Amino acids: CASSSTGNEQFF.

CDR3: CASSLAPRADKHTDTQYF. In DNA, the CDR3 is TGTGCCAGCAGCTTAGCCCCAAGGGCAGACAAACACACAGATACGCAGTATTTT. The chain employs TRBV11-1 and TRBJ2-3; D remains unclear. Germline V gives CDR1 SGHAT, CDR2 FQDESV (reference sequence). This CDR3 region has 18 residues. Trimming took off 0 bases at V and 2 bases at J, with 18 bases between the two ends.

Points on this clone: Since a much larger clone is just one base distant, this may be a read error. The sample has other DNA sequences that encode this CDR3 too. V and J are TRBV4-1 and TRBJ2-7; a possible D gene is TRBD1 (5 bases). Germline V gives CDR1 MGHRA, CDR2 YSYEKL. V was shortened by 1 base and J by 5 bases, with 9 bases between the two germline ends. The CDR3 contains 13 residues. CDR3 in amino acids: CASSQGLGHEQYF. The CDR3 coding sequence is TGCGCCAGCAGCCAAGGTTTGGGGCACGAGCAGTACTTC.

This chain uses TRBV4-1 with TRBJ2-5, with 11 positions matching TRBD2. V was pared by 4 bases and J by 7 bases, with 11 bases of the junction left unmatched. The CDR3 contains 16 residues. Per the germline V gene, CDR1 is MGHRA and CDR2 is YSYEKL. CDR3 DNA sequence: TGCGCCAGCAGCCCCAGCTGGCCCGGGACTAGCGGGACCCAGTACTTC. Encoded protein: CASSPSWPGTSGTQYF.

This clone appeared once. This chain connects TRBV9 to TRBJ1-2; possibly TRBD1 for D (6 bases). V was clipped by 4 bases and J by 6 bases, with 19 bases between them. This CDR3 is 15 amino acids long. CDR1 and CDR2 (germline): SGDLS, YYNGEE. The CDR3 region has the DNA TGTGCCAGCAGCCCTCGGACAGCGCTAATGGATGGCTACACCTTC. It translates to CASSPRTALMDGYTF.

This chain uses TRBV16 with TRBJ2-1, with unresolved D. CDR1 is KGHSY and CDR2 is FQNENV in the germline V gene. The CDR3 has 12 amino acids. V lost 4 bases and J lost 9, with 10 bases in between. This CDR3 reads CASSRPESEQFF. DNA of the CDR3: TGTGCCAGCAGCCGACCGGAGAGTGAGCAGTTCTTC.

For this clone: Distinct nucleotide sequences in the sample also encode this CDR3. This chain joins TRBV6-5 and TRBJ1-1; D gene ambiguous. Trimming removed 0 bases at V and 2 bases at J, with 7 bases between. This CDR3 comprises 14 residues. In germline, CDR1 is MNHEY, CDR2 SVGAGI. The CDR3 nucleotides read TGTGCCAGCAGTTACTCCTTGGGAAACACTGAAGCTTTCTTT. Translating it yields CASSYSLGNTEAFF.

CDR3 region: CASSQVTGNSGHGYTF. CDR3 nucleotides: TGCGCCAGCAGCCAAGTAACAGGGAATAGTGGTCATGGCTACACCTTC. The chain links TRBV4-1 to TRBJ1-2, with D maybe TRBD1 (6 bases). Germline V lookup: CDR1 MGHRA, CDR2 YSYEKL. V was cut by 1 base and J by 6 bases, with 18 bases left in between. The CDR3 has 16 amino acids.

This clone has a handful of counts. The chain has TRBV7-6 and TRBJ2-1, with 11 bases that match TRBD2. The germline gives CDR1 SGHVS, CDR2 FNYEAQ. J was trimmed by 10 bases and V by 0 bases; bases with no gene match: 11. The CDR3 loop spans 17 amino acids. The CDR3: CASSLARNSGRAREQFF. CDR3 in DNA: TGTGCCAGCAGCTTAGCTCGGAATAGCGGGAGGGCCAGGGAGCAGTTCTTC.

The CDR3: CSVQGLSGISGELFF. As DNA, the CDR3 is TGCAGCGTGCAGGGTTTGAGTGGTATTTCCGGGGAGCTGTTTTTT. The V gene is TRBV29-1, the J gene TRBJ2-2, with a possible D match to TRBD1 (5 bases). Germline assignment: CDR1 SQVTM and CDR2 ANQGSEA. The ends were cut back, 6 bases at V and 6 bases at J, with 20 bases in the middle. CDR3 length: 15 amino acids.

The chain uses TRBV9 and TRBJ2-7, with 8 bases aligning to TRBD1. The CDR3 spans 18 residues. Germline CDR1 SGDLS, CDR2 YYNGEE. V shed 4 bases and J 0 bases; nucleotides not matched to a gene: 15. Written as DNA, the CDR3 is TGTGCCAGCAGCAACCCGAGACAGGGGAGCCCTCACTCCTACGAGCAGTACTTC. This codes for CASSNPRQGSPHSYEQYF.

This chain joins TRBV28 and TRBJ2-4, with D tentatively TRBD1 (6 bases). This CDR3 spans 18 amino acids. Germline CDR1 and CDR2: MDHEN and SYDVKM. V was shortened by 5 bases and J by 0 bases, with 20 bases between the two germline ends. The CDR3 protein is CASSTSGVGHIAKNIQYF. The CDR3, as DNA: TGTGCCAGCAGTACCTCAGGGGTGGGGCACATAGCCAAAAACATTCAGTACTTC.

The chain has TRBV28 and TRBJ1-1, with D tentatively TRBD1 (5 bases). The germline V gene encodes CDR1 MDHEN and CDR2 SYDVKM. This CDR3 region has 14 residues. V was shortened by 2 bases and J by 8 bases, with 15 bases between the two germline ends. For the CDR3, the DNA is TGTGCCAGCAGTTTAAACCTGGGGTCAGGGGAAGCTTTCTTT. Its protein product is CASSLNLGSGEAFF.

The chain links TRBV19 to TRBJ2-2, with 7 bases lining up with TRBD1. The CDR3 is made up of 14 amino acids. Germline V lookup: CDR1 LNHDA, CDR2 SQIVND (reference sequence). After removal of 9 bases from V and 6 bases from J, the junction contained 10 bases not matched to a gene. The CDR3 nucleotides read TGTGCCAGCCGACAGGGAACGGTCTCCGGGGAGCTGTTTTTT. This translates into CASRQGTVSGELFF.

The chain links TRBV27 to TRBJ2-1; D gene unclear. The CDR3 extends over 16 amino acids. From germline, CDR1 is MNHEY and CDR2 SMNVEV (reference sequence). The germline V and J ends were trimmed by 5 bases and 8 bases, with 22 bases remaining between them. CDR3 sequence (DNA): TGTGCCAGCAGTCCCGCTCTAGGTACATTTGTAGATGAGCAGTTCTTC. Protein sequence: CASSPALGTFVDEQFF.

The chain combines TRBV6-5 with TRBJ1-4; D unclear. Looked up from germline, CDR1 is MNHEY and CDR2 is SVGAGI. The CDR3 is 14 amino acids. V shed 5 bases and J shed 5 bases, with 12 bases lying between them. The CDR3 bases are TGTGCCAGCAGTGACTGGCAGCTAAATGAAAAACTGTTTTTT. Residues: CASSDWQLNEKLFF.

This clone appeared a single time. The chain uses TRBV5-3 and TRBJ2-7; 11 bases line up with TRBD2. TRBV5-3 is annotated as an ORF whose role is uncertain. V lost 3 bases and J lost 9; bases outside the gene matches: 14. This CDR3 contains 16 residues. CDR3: CARSSDGTSGYQGQYF. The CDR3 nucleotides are TGTGCCAGAAGCTCTGACGGGACTAGCGGATACCAGGGGCAGTACTTC.